Ten or more counts support the clone carrying this TCR beta chain. What it binds is unknown. The data derive from a study of T cells after yellow fever vaccination. Study in general: Preparation of the low-cell-number fractions used SMART-Seq v4 Ultra Low Input.

CDR1 is SQVTM, CDR2 ANQGSEA, per germline. The CDR3 contains 13 residues. The V gene lost 6 bases and the J gene lost 1 base, with 12 bases spanning the gap. Study observations and caveats: Abundant bulk-derived clonotypes could contaminate FACS-sorted repertoires.

As TCR cDNA was made by 5'RACE template switching, a universal primer site and UMIs were added. TCRdb ran MiXCR on the 5' RACE reads and lists one entry per CDR3 protein. The repertoire includes about 350,000 distinct CDR3 sequences, around a tenth of them detected once, and around 19% sits in the top ten. This receptor was taken from a man aged 18 to 29 who received the YFV17D yellow fever vaccine. The starting material was PBMCs, obtained on the day of the first yellow fever vaccination. The chain employs TRBV29-1 and TRBJ1-1, with D possibly TRBD1 on 5 matching bases. The CDR3 is CSVVRGGNTEAFF. DNA for the CDR3: TGCAGCGTCGTCCGTGGGGGGAACACTGAAGCTTTCTTT.